This T cell receptor (beta chain) was found in a study of T cells after yellow fever vaccination. The table lists this clonotype with a few counts. Its target is unknown. Between the trimmed V and J ends, which lost 4 bases and 8 bases, there was a span of 12 bases. Germline V gene data show CDR1 as MDHEN and CDR2 as SYDVKM. The CDR3 spans 14 residues. Findings and caveats of the study: Although most clonotypes did not, a small share appeared in both CD4 and CD8 compartments. Once the booster was given, most primary-vaccination clones reappeared, at roughly 96% for CD4 and approximately 88% for CD8.

TCRdb independently ran MiXCR on the 5' RACE reads; one entry per CDR3 protein. Counted here are some 560,000 distinct CDR3 sequences, about 17% occurring once; the ten biggest clones make up 15% to 20%. The chain links TRBV28 to TRBJ1-6; D gene unclear. Here the sequenced sample was PBMCs, taken around 5 days after the first yellow fever vaccination. The sequence derives from a young man who received the YFV17D yellow fever vaccine. The CDR3 nucleotides read TGTGCCAGCAGTTCGATTCCAGCGGATTCACCCCTCCACTTT. Translated: CASSSIPADSPLHF.